The T cell receptor beta chain under discussion was sequenced for a study of cytomegalovirus exposure and HLA in healthy donors. This table comes from immunoSEQ multiplex PCR, and its TCRdb copy is limited to in-frame clones, with some not included. The sample has a few hundred thousand clones, 88% seen once. A remark on this clone: Its target is unknown.

Between the trimmed V and J ends, which lost 4 bases and 4 bases, there was a span of 10 bases. The germline CDR1 and CDR2 sequences are SGDLS and YYNGEE. This CDR3 has 13 amino acids. Findings and limits, study-wide: The study labeled about 160 TCR beta chains cytomegalovirus-associated. Within the approximately 110 validation repertoires, first-cohort TCR clusters tended to co-occur, according to a later analysis.

The rearrangement joins TRBV9 to TRBJ2-3; D is undetermined. The clonotype was recovered from a woman aged 18 to 35 in good health and CMV-seronegative. Sample: PBMCs. CDR3 residues: CASSPRWPDTQYF. The CDR3 DNA follows: TGTGCCAGCAGCCCCCGTTGGCCAGATACGCAGTATTTT.